The clone carrying this TCR beta chain came up many times. The sample comes from a study of molecular identifiers for immune sequencing clone quantification. It was from around 20,000 to 990,000 sorted cells, with 10%, 30% or 50% RNA, that naive CD8 libraries came. A CD8+CD4-CCR7+CD45RA+ phenotype served as the sorting definition for naive CD8 T cells. TCRdb itself ran the PCR reads through MiXCR, one entry per CDR3 protein. The sample records roughly 86,000 distinct CDR3 sequences, over 15% being singletons. V dropped 0 bases and J dropped 0 bases, with 10 bases sitting between them. The CDR3 contains 16 residues. Germline V lookup: CDR1 MNHEY, CDR2 SVGEGT.

The source is a human donor in good health. Some libraries in this study had Jurkat cell RNA spiked in. V gene TRBV6-2 or TRBV6-3 combines with J gene TRBJ2-3; D is uncertain. Input material: naive CD8+ T cells from blood, with Jurkat cell RNA spiked in. As to subset: FACS-sorted CD8+CD4-CCR7+CD45RA+ naive T cells. The CDR3 loop reads CASSYSAETSTDTQYF. The CDR3, as DNA: TGTGCCAGCAGTTACTCGGCAGAGACTAGCACAGATACGCAGTATTTT.